A single sample gave rise to the 21 T cell receptor beta chains below, sequenced in a study of cytomegalovirus exposure and HLA in healthy donors. With 60 Vbeta and 13 Jbeta primers, the PCR was carried out. Data came from immunoSEQ multiplex PCR; TCRdb stores just in-frame clones and leaves some out. The sample includes more than 90,000 clones, around 85% of them seen just once. Sequenced input: PBMCs. These receptors all come from a man aged 30 to 39 in good health and CMV-seronegative.

Here the CDR3 DNA reads TGTGCCAGCAGTCAATTGACCCCCTTGGGAGCTAATGAAAAACTGTTTTTT. Translated, it gives CASSQLTPLGANEKLFF. The gene calls are TRBV27 and TRBJ1-4; the D is unclear. Germline-derived CDR1 and CDR2 are MNHEY and SMNVEV (reference sequence). CDR3 length: 17 residues. V was shortened by 5 bases and J by 3 bases, with 19 bases between the two germline ends.

CDR3 sequence: CARSSRDYEQYF. The DNA of the CDR3 is TGTGCCAGAAGCTCGCGAGACTACGAGCAGTACTTC. V is TRBV5-3 and J is TRBJ2-7; D gene ambiguous. TRBV5-3 is known as an ORF, though its function is uncertain. The V gene lost 3 bases and the J gene lost 3 bases, with 7 bases spanning the gap. The CDR3 consists of 12 residues.

This chain uses TRBV2 with TRBJ2-1; D may be TRBD2 (5 bases). This CDR3 contains 16 residues. From germline, CDR1 is SNHLY and CDR2 FYNNEI. The ends were cut back, 8 bases at V and 0 bases at J, with 17 bases in the middle. DNA of the CDR3: TGTGCCAGCTCGGACGGGATAGGTAGCTCCTACAATGAGCAGTTCTTC. Residues: CASSDGIGSSYNEQFF. Full variable domain (rest looked up from reference TRBV2 and TRBJ2-1): EPEVTQTPSHQVTQMGQEVILRCVPISNHLYFYWYRQILGQKVEFLVSFYNNEISEKSEIFDDQFSVERPDGSNFTLKIRSTKLEDSAMYFCASSDGIGSSYNEQFFGPGTRLTVL.

V usage is TRBV30 and J usage is TRBJ2-5; 7 nucleotides align to TRBD2. The CDR3 totals 12 residues. The germline V gene encodes CDR1 GTSNPN and CDR2 SVGIG (reference sequence). V shed 1 base, J shed 5 bases, and the junction held 1 base outside the gene matches. The CDR3 sequence: CAWSGGGETQYF. The CDR3 coding sequence is TGTGCCTGGAGTGGGGGAGGGGAGACCCAGTACTTC.

The chain is built from TRBV2 and TRBJ2-1; weak D call: TRBD2 (5 bases). The CDR3 contains 14 residues. Trimming left V 10 bases short and J 0 bases short, with 13 bases between. Germline assignment: CDR1 SNHLY and CDR2 FYNNEI. The CDR3 loop reads CATRAVSSYNEQFF. Written as DNA, the CDR3 is TGTGCCACGAGGGCGGTAAGCTCCTACAATGAGCAGTTCTTC.

The chain has TRBV7-9 and TRBJ2-7; the D gene is possibly TRBD2 (5 bases). The ends were cut back, 5 bases at V and 3 bases at J, with 11 bases in the middle. The CDR3 runs 13 residues. CDR1 is SEHNR, CDR2 FQNEAQ, per germline (reference sequence). The CDR3 DNA reads TGTGCCAGCAGCAGTGGCCGGGGCTACGAGCAGTACTTC. It specifies CASSSGRGYEQYF.

The chain couples TRBV11-2 to TRBJ1-6; 8 positions agree with TRBD1. The V and J ends lost 3 bases and 5 bases, in that order; junction bases with no gene match: 9. Germline V gene sequence: CDR1 SGHAT, CDR2 FQNNGV. This CDR3 has 17 residues. DNA for the CDR3: TGTGCCAGCAGCTTTTCTCCTGGGACAGGAAATAATTCACCCCTCCACTTT. Protein product: CASSFSPGTGNNSPLHF.

The CDR3 region is CASSNIYQPQHF. The CDR3 region has the DNA TGTGCCAGCAGTAATATCTATCAGCCCCAGCATTTT. V usage is TRBV2 and J usage is TRBJ1-5; D gene uncertain. The germline V gene has CDR1 SNHLY and CDR2 FYNNEI. The CDR3 extends over 12 amino acids. V lost 5 bases and J 5 bases, leaving 7 bases between the germline ends.

A single count supports this clone. The chain is built from TRBV27 and TRBJ1-5, with 8 bases identical to TRBD1. This CDR3 has 15 residues. The V gene end was trimmed by 1 base and the J gene end by 4 bases; junction bases not matched to a gene: 3. Germline assignment: CDR1 MNHEY and CDR2 SMNVEV (reference sequence). The CDR3 region is CASSLWGQANQPQHF. In nucleotides, the CDR3 is TGTGCCAGCAGTTTATGGGGACAGGCGAATCAGCCCCAGCATTTT.

This chain connects TRBV9 to TRBJ2-5; D is unresolved. Trimming shortened V by 4 bases and J by 1 base, and 11 bases separated the two germline ends. The CDR3 has 14 amino acids. CDR1 and CDR2 from the germline V gene are SGDLS and YYNGEE. DNA for the CDR3: TGTGCCAGCAGCCCAAGAGGTAGCCAAGAGACCCAGTACTTC. Translating gives CASSPRGSQETQYF.

The V and J genes are TRBV9 and TRBJ2-3, with 9 bases fitting TRBD2. V lost 4 bases, J lost 0 bases, and 12 bases stayed unmatched. CDR1 is SGDLS, CDR2 YYNGEE, per germline. The CDR3 runs to 18 residues. CDR3 region: CASSPRGRGGFSTDTQYF. CDR3 sequence (DNA): TGTGCCAGCAGCCCCCGAGGGCGGGGGGGATTTAGCACAGATACGCAGTATTTT.

V gene TRBV28 combines with J gene TRBJ2-1, with 7 bases matching TRBD2. Germline trimming cut 5 bases from V and 9 bases from J; bases unmatched to any gene: 13. Germline V lookup: CDR1 MDHEN, CDR2 SYDVKM. CDR3 size: 15 residues. CDR3 DNA sequence: TGTGCCAGCAGTCCTCGGACTAGAATTGGGGCTGAGCAGTTCTTC. This translates into CASSPRTRIGAEQFF. The entire variable domain, with the rest obtained from reference TRBV28 and TRBJ2-1, is as follows: DVKVTQSSRYLVKRTGEKVFLECVQDMDHENMFWYRQDPGLGLRLIYFSYDVKMKEKGDIPEGYSVSREKKERFSLILESASTNQTSMYLCASSPRTRIGAEQFFGPGTRLTVL.

This clone was seen a single time. The J gene is TRBJ2-3, the V gene TRBV5-1; 14 bases align to TRBD2. The CDR3 is 20 amino acids. V trimming: 0 bases; J trimming: 0 bases; junction bases outside the gene matches: 9. CDR1 is SGHRS and CDR2 is YFSETQ in the germline V gene. The CDR3 loop is CASSLAISGTSGRSTDTQYF. CDR3 DNA sequence: TGCGCCAGCAGCTTGGCCATATCAGGGACTAGCGGGAGAAGCACAGATACGCAGTATTTT.

This chain uses TRBV11-3 with TRBJ2-7, with 10 positions matching TRBD1. V was pared by 4 bases and J by 3 bases, with 6 bases of the junction left unmatched. Looked up from germline, CDR1 is SGHNT and CDR2 is YENEEA. This CDR3 spans 15 amino acids. Here the CDR3 DNA reads TGTGCCAGCAGCTACCGGGGGACAGGGGACTACGAGCAGTACTTC. Encoded protein: CASSYRGTGDYEQYF.

This chain joins TRBV5-1 and TRBJ2-2; 7 bases match TRBD1. This CDR3 spans 13 amino acids. Germline lookup yields CDR1 SGHRS and CDR2 YFSETQ. With V trimmed by 4 bases and J by 6 bases, 3 bases remained unmatched. Here the CDR3 DNA reads TGCGCCAGCAGCCCCGACAGGGCCGGGGAGCTGTTTTTT. Protein product: CASSPDRAGELFF.

The gene calls are TRBV28 and TRBJ2-7; weak D call: TRBD1 (5 bases). V shed 7 bases and J shed 6 bases, with 13 bases lying between them. The CDR3 loop spans 12 amino acids. Germline V gene sequence: CDR1 MDHEN, CDR2 SYDVKM. CDR3 region: CASTIGAGEQYF. The CDR3 region has the DNA TGTGCCAGCACTATTGGGGCCGGCGAGCAGTACTTC.

This clone has only a few counts. This chain joins TRBV5-1 and TRBJ2-7, with 13 bases that match TRBD2. This CDR3 region has 17 residues. Germline CDR1 SGHRS, CDR2 YFSETQ. J gave up 5 bases and V 3 bases, and 11 bases lay outside the gene matches. The CDR3 loop is CASSSGTSGMVGNEQYF. The CDR3 DNA is TGCGCCAGCAGCTCCGGGACTAGCGGGATGGTAGGTAACGAGCAGTACTTC.

J is TRBJ2-4 and V is TRBV6-5; weak D call: TRBD2 (6 bases). The CDR3 is 13 amino acids. V was clipped by 7 bases and J by 5 bases, with 12 bases between them. Germline CDR1 and CDR2: MNHEY and SVGAGI. The CDR3 sequence: CASTKTGENIQYF. The CDR3 nucleotides are TGTGCCAGCACTAAGACGGGGGAAAACATTCAGTACTTC.

The chain recombines TRBV9 with TRBJ2-7, with a possible D match to TRBD1 (6 bases). Per the germline V gene, CDR1 is SGDLS and CDR2 is YYNGEE. The CDR3 length is 13 residues. Trimming cost V 4 bases and J 2 bases, with 10 bases left between them. The chain's CDR3 is CASSPGQPYEQYF. The CDR3 DNA is TGTGCCAGCAGCCCCGGACAGCCCTACGAGCAGTACTTC.

The chain has TRBV19 and TRBJ1-1; no firm D call. CDR3 length: 12 residues. The V gene lost 5 bases and the J gene lost 1 base, with 5 bases spanning the gap. Germline lookup yields CDR1 LNHDA and CDR2 SQIVND (reference sequence). In DNA, the CDR3 is TGTGCCAGTAGTCGAGGGAACACTGAAGCTTTCTTT. Amino acids: CASSRGNTEAFF.

V and J are TRBV19 and TRBJ1-1; D unresolved. With 10 bases removed from V and 1 base from J, the gap between germline ends came to 10 bases. Germline lookup yields CDR1 LNHDA and CDR2 SQIVND (reference sequence). The CDR3 totals 12 residues. CDR3 in amino acids: CATRPGNTEAFF. The CDR3 coding sequence is TGTGCCACCCGTCCGGGGAACACTGAAGCTTTCTTT.